This T cell receptor beta chain was captured in a study of metastatic and nonmetastatic thyroid tumors. On the study more broadly: Where malignant and benign thyroid patients were concerned, repertoires were compared across blood and tumor or nodule tissue. Study-level results: Within blood and tumor, benign nodules reportedly had significantly lower TCR beta diversity than malignant thyroid tumors did.

For this clone: The target antigen is unknown.

In the original analysis: Clinicopathological groups of papillary thyroid cancer showed CDR3 differences that were used to build a distant-metastasis classifier. TCRdb re-called clones from the PCR reads using MiXCR. TCRdb assigned the V and J calls; the authors' analysis was not used. This sample yields about 14,000 clones, of which about 21% are seen a single time; roughly 14% belongs to the top ten. Patients were all untreated before their thyroid surgery. This TCR derives from a female donor with papillary thyroid cancer or a benign thyroid nodule (not recorded which). Some clones in this sample may be carry-over from other donors' samples. The source material was blood.

In DNA form, the CDR3 reads TGTGCCAGCAGTTTAACTAGGTATGGGACCCAGTACTTC. This translates into CASSLTRYGTQYF. The chain combines TRBV12-3 or TRBV12-4 with TRBJ2-5; a weak D match, TRBD2 (5 bases). Trimming pared 2 bases from V and 7 bases from J, leaving 11 bases between. The CDR3 has 13 residues.